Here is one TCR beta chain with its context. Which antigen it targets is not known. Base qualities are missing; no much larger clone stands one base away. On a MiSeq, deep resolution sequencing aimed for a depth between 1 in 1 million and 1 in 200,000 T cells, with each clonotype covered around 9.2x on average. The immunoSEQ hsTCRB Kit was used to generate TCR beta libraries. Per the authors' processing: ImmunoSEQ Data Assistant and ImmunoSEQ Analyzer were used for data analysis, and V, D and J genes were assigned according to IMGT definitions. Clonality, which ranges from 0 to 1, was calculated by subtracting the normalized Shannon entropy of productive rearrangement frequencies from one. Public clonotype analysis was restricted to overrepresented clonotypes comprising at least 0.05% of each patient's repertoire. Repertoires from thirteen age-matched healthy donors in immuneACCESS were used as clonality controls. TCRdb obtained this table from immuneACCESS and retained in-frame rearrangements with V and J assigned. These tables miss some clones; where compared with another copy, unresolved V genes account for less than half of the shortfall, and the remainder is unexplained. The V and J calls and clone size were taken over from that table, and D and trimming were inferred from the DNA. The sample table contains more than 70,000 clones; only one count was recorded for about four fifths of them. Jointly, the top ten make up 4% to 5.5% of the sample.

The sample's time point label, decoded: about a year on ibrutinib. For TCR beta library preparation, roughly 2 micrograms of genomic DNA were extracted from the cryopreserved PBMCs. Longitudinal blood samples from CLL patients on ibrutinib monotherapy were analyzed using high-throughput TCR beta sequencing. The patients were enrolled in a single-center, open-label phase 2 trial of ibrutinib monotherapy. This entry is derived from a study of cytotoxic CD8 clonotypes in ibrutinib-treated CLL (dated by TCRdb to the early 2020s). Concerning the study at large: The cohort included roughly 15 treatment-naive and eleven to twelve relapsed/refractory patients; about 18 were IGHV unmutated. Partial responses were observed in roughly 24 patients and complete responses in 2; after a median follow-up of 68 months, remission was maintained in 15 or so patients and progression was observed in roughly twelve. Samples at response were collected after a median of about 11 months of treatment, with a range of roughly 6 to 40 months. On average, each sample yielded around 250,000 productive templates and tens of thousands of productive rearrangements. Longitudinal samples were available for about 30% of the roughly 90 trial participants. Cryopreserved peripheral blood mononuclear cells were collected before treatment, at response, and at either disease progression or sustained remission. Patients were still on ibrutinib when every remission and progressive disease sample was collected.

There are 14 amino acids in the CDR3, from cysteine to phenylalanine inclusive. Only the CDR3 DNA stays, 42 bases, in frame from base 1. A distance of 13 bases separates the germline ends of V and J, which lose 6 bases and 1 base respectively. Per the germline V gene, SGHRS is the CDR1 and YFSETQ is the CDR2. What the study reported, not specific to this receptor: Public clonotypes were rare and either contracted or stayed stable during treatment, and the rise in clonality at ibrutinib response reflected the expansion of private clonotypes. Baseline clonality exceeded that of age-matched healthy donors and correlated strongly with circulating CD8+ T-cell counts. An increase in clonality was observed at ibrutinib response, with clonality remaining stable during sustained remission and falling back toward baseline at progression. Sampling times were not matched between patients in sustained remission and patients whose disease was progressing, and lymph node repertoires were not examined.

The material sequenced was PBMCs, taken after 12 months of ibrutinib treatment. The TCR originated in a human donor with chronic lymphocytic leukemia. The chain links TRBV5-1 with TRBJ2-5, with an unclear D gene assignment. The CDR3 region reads CASKWRWGQETQYF. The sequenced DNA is TGCGCCAGCAAATGGCGGTGGGGCCAAGAGACCCAGTACTTC. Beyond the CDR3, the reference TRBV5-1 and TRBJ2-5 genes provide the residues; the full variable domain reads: KAGVTQTPRYLIKTRGQQVTLSCSPISGHRSVSWYQQTPGQGLQFLFEYFSETQRNKGNFPGRFSGRQFSNSRSEMNVSTLELGDSALYLCASKWRWGQETQYFGPGTRLLVL.